This TCR beta chain was documented in a study of breast tumors, draining lymph nodes, adjacent tissues. TCRdb processed the multiplex PCR reads anew with MiXCR; each CDR3 protein has one entry. Found here are under 150,000 distinct CDR3 sequences, around 22% of them singletons; the top ten hold just over 2.5%. Axillary draining lymph nodes of breast cancer patients supplied the node samples. Germline V CDR1 and CDR2: SNHLY, FYNNEI. The CDR3 runs 15 residues. V shed 6 bases and J 5 bases; nucleotides not matched to a gene: 12. Whole-study findings and limits: The data were judged consistent with most tumor T cells coming from lymph node and expanding in tumor. Tumor TCR diversity was below lymph nodes but above nontumor tissue. The lymph node origin of tumor T cells was framed as consistent with a hypothesis, not demonstrated.

This clonotype showed up many times. Antigen: not known. The sample taken for sequencing was axillary lymph node tissue. The V and J genes are TRBV2 and TRBJ2-5; TRBD2 agrees at 7 bases. The receptor was derived from a female donor with breast cancer. Some clones in this sample may be carry-over from other donors' samples. DNA of the CDR3: TGTGCCAGCAGACCGCTTGGGACTATAGTGGAGACCCAGTACTTC. It specifies CASRPLGTIVETQYF.